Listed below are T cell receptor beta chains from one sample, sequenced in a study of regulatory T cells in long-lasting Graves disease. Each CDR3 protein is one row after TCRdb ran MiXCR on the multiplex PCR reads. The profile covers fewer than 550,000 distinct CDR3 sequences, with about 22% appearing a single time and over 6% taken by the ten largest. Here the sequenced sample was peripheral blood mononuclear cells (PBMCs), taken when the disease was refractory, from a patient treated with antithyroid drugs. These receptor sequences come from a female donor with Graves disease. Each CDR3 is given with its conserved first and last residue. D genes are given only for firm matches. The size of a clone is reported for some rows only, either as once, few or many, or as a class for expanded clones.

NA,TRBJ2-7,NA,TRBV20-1,CSASHHEQYF
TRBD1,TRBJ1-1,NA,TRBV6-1,CASPGGTEAFF
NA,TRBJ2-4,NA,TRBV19,CASSEDEGKNIQYF
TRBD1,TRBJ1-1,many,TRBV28,CASSLTYADRGGGTRPTEAFF
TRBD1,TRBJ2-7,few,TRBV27,CASSFGTGFGYEQYF
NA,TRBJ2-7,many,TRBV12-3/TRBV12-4,CASSPGRHEQYF
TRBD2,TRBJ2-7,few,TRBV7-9,CASSLASGTSGLSYEQYF
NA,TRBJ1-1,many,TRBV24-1,CATSDSALAEAFF
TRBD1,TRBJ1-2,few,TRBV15,CATSRAKTTGSYGYTF
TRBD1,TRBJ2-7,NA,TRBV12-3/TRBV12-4,CASSGTGGAYEQYF
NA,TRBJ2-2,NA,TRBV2,CASSEKPAGTGELFF
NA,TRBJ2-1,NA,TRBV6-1,CASTWGGLFNEQFF
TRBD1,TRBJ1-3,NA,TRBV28,CASSLGQGRGNTIYF
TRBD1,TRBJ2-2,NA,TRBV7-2,CASSSRTGGERNTGELFF
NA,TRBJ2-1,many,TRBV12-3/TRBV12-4,CASNAPARPYNEQFF
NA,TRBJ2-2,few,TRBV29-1,CSVDLDTGELFF
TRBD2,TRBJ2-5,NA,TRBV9,CASSPRGRGWRETQYF
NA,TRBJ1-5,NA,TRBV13,CASSSRQGGQPQHF
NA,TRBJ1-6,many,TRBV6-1,CASRDGWTSPLHF
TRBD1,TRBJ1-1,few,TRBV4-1,CASRDRAAEAFF
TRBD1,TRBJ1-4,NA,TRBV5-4,CASSYGTANEKLFF
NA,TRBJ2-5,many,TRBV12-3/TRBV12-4,CASGKGGVPETQYF
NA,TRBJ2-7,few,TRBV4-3,CASSQEMGSPAYEQYF
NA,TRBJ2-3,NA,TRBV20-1,CSARRPAMVDTQYF
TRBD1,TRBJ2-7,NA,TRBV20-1,CSAGRGQYSRNEQYF
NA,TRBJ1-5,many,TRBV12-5,CASGFTGLAEAYSNQPQHF
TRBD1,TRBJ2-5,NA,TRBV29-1,CSVKNRGWEETQYF
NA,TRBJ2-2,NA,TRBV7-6,CASSLEAPDANTGELFF
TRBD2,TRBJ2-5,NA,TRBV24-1,CAVSGASGGEETQYF
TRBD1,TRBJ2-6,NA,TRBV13,CASSRSGQGPGANVLTF
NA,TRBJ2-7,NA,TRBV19,CASSGVGTPSSYEQYF
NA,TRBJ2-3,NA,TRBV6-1,CASLLTPTTFTDTQYF
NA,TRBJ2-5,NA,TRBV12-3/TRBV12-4,CASSPGSVGQETQYF
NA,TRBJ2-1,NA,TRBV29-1,CSVEPFGGHYNEQFF
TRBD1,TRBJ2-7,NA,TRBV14,CASSPWTGVGEQYF
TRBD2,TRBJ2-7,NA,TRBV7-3,CASSIAGGPQYEQYF
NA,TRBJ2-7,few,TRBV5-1,CASTDSVSYEQYF
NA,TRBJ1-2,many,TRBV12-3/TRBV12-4,CASSLRPSLYGYTF
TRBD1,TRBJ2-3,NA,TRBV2,CATTSEGQFTDTQYF
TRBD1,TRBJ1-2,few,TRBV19,CASSKGQNYGYTF
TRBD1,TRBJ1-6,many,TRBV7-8,CASSLPGQAALHF
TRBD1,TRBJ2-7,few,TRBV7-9,CASTQGQGSEQYF
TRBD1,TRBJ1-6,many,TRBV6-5,CASSLDRGGTYNSPLHF
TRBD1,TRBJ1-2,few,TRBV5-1,CASSLGGRDGYTF
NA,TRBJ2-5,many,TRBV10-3,CAISVRLGETQYF
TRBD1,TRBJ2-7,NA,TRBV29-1,CSVVGTGTGDEQYF